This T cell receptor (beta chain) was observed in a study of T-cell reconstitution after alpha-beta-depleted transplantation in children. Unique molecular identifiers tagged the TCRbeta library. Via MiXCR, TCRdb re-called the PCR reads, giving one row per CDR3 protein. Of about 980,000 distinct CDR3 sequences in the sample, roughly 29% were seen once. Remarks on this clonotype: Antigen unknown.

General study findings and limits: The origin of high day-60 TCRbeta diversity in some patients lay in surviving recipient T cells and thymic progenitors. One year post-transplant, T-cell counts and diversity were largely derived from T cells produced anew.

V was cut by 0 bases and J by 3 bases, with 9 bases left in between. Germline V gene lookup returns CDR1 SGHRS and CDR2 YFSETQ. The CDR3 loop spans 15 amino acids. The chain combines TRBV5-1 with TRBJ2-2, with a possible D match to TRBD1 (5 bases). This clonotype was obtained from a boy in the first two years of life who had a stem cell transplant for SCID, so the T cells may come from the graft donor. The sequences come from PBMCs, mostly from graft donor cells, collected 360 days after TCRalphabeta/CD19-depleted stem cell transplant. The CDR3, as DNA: TGCGCCAGCAGCTTGGGGTTCAGGGACACCGGGGAGCTGTTTTTT. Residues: CASSLGFRDTGELFF.